This T cell receptor (beta chain) was sequenced in a study of human T cells and chemical hapten exposure. From germline, CDR1 is SGHRS and CDR2 YFSETQ. V was cut by 1 base and J by 4 bases, with 12 bases left in between. The CDR3 runs 15 residues. In the case of this clonotype: Its target is not known.

General study findings and limits: With patch test score, the counts of PT1 expanded TCRs showed a positive correlation.

TCRdb analysed the RACE reads with MiXCR anew, one entry per CDR3 protein. The table records approximately 90,000 distinct CDR3 sequences, 25% to 35% of them present only once. Stated time point: patch test 3, about 24 weeks after DPC sensitization. As for treatment: therapeutic diphenylcyclopropenone sensitization with weekly scalp DPC. The chain employs TRBV5-1 and TRBJ2-1; D is perhaps TRBD1 (6 bases). The sequence came from a man aged 40-49 years with alopecia areata. Some clones in this sample may be carry-over from other donors' samples. The input for sequencing was whole blood, taken in connection with sensitization to the hapten diphenylcyclopropenone (DPC). The CDR3 DNA follows: TGCGCCAGCAGCTTGTCCCCCGGACAGTACAATGAGCAGTTCTTC. It specifies CASSLSPGQYNEQFF.